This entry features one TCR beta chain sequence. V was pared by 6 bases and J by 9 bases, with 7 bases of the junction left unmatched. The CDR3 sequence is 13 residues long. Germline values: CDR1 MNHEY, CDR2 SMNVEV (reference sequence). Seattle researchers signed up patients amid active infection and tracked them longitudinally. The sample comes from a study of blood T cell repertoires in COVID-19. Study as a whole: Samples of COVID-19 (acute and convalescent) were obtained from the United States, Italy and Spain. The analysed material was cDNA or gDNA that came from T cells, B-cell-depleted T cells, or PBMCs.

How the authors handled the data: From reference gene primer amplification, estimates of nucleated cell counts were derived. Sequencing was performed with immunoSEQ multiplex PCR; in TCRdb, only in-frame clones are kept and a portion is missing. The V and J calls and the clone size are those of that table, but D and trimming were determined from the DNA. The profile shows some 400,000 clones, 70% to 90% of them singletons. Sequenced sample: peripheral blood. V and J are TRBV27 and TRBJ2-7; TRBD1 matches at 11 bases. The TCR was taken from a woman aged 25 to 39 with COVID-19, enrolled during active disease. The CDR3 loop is CASRHGQGAVQYF. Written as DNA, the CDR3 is TGTGCCAGCAGGCACGGACAGGGGGCTGTGCAGTACTTC.